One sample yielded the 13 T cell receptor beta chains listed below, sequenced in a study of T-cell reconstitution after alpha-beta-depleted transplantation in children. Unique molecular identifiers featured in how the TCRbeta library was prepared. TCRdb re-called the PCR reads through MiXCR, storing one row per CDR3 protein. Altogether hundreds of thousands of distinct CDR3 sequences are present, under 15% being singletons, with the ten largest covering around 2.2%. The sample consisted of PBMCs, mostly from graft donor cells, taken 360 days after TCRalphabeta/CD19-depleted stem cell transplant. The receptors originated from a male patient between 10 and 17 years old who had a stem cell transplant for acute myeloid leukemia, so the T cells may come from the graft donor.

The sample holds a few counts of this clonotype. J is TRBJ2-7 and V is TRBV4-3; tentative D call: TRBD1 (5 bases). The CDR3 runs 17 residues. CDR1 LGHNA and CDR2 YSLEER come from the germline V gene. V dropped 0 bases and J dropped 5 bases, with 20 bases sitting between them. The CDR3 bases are TGCGCCAGCAGCCAAGAAGGGGCTACGGTACTAACGGACGAGCAGTACTTC. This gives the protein CASSQEGATVLTDEQYF.

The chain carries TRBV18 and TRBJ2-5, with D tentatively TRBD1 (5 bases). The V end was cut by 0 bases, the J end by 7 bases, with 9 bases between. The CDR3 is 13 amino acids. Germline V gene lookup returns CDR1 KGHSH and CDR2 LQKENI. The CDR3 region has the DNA TGTGCCAGCTCACCACCCGGTCAGGGGACCCAGTACTTC. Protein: CASSPPGQGTQYF.

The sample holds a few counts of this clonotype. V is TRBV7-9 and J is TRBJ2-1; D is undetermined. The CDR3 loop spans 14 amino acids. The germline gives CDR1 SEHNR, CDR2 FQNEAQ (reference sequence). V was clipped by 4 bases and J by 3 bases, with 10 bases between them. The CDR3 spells CASSSIRYYNEQFF. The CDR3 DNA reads TGTGCCAGCAGCTCCATTCGATACTACAATGAGCAGTTCTTC.

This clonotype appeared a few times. The CDR3 DNA follows: TGTGCCAGCAGTTTAGATCGGACACAGAATGAGCAGTTCTTC. Translation gives CASSLDRTQNEQFF. The rearrangement links TRBV28 to TRBJ2-1, with D maybe TRBD1 (5 bases). CDR1 is MDHEN, CDR2 SYDVKM, per germline. Trimming stripped 2 bases from V and 7 bases from J, with 12 bases between. The CDR3 has 14 amino acids.

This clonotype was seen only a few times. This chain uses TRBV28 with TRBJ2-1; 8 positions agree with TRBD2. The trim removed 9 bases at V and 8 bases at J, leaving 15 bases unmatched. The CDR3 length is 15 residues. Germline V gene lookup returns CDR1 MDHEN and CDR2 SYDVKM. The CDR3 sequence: CASSPGGLPGDEQFF. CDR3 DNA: TGTGCCAGTAGTCCGGGAGGGCTTCCGGGTGATGAGCAGTTCTTC.

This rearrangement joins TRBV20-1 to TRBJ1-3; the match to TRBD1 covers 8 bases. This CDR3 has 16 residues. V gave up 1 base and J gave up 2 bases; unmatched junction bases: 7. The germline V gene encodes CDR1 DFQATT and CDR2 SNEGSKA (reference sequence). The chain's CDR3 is CSARVPDRAAGNTIYF. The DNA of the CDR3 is TGCAGTGCTAGAGTCCCGGACAGGGCAGCTGGAAACACCATATATTTT.

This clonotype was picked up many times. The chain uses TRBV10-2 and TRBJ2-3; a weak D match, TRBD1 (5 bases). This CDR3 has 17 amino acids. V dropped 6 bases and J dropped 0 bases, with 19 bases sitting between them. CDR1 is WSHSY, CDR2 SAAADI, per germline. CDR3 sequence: CASRPALWTPSTDTQYF. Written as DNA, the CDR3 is TGCGCCAGCAGGCCCGCGTTATGGACACCTAGCACAGATACGCAGTATTTT.

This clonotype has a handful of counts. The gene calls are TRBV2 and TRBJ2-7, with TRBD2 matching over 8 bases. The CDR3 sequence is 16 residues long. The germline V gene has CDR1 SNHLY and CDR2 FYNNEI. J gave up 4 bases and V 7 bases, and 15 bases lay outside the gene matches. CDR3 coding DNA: TGTGCCAGCACTGGGAATTGGGGACTAGGGTTATACGAGCAGTACTTC. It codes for CASTGNWGLGLYEQYF. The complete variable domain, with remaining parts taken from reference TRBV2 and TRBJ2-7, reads EPEVTQTPSHQVTQMGQEVILRCVPISNHLYFYWYRQILGQKVEFLVSFYNNEISEKSEIFDDQFSVERPDGSNFTLKIRSTKLEDSAMYFCASTGNWGLGLYEQYFGPGTRLTVT.

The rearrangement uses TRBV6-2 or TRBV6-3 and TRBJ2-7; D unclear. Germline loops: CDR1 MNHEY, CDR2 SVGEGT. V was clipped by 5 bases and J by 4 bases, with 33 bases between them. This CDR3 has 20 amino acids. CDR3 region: CASSPSFAEAKLRKAYEQYF. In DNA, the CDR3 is TGTGCCAGCAGTCCGAGCTTTGCTGAAGCAAAACTCCGTAAAGCGTACGAGCAGTACTTC.

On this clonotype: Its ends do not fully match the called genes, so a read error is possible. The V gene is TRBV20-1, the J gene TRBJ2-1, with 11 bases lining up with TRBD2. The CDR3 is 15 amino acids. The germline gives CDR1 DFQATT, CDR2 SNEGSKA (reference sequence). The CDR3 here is CCASPLAGAGNEQFF. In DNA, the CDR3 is TGCTGTGCTTCTCCACTAGCGGGAGCGGGCAATGAGCAGTTCTTC.

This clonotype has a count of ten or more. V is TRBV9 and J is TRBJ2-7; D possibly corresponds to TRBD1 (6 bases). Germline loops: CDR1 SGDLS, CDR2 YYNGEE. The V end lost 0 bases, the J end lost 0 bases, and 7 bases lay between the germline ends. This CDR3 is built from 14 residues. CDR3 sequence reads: CASSVADSSYEQYF. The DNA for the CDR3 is TGTGCCAGCAGCGTAGCGGACAGCTCCTACGAGCAGTACTTC.

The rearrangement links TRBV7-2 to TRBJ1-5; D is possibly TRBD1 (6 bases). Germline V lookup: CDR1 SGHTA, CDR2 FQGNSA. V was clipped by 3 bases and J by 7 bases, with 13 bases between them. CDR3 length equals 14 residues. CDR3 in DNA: TGTGCCAGCAGCTTTCTAGGGGGAGGCCAGCCCCAGCATTTT. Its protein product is CASSFLGGGQPQHF.

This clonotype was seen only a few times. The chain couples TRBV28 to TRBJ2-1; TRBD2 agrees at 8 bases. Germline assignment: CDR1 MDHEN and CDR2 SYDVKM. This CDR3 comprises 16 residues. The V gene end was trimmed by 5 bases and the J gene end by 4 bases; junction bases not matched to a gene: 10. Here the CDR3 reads CASSNGAGGTYNEQFF. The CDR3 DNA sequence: TGTGCCAGCAGTAATGGGGCGGGAGGAACATACAATGAGCAGTTCTTC.